Listed here are 20 T cell receptor beta chains from one sample, sequenced in a study of T-cell memory formation after mild COVID-19 (dated by TCRdb to the early 2020s). The library was obtained by 5' RACE. TCRdb shows the sequencer as Illumina NovaSeq 6000. Clones were called with MiXCR by TCRdb after fastp trimmed the public reads at Q25, and only in-frame beta chains were retained. Every distinct CDR3 protein forms one entry, paired with its most common genes and DNA. The sample records 580,000 or so distinct CDR3 sequences, roughly 17% of which are singletons. The ten largest clones take up approximately 8.1% of the sample. The sample taken for sequencing was PBMCs or a T cell subset sorted from them (not recorded which). The receptor source for this set is an adult woman who had mild COVID-19 (a few samples of this study predate the infection). The sample titles of this study are shuffled in the database, so cell type and time point are left out; the donor was told from shared clones.

The chain couples TRBV7-9 to TRBJ2-3; D not certain. The CDR3 contains 13 residues. The V gene's germline CDR1 is SEHNR and CDR2 FQNEAQ (reference sequence). Between the trimmed V and J ends, which lost 6 bases and 6 bases, there was a span of 13 bases. CDR3 sequence reads: CASRSREGDTQYF. In DNA form, the CDR3 reads TGTGCCAGCAGATCTCGCGAAGGGGATACGCAGTATTTT.

V usage is TRBV24-1 and J usage is TRBJ2-1, with 8 bases matching TRBD2. Per germline, CDR1 KGHDR and CDR2 SFDVKD. V shed 9 bases, J shed 12 bases, and the junction held 9 bases outside the gene matches. The CDR3 sequence is 12 residues long. In DNA, the CDR3 is TGTGCCACCGCTCGGGAGGGCCCTCGGCAGTTCTTC. Encoded protein: CATAREGPRQFF.

CDR3 protein: CASSPRIAGGLSTDTQYF. The CDR3 bases are TGTGCCAGCTCACCGCGGATAGCGGGGGGCCTTAGCACAGATACGCAGTATTTT. J is TRBJ2-3 and V is TRBV18, with 10 bases fitting TRBD2. The germline V gene has CDR1 KGHSH and CDR2 LQKENI. CDR3 length: 18 residues. Germline trimming cut 3 bases from V and 0 bases from J; bases unmatched to any gene: 9.

A few counts support this clonotype. The chain links TRBV7-2 to TRBJ2-7, with TRBD2 identical over 12 bases. The CDR3 sequence is 18 residues long. Looked up from germline, CDR1 is SGHTA and CDR2 is FQGNSA. Trimming at V came to 0 bases and at J to 0 bases, leaving 6 bases not matched to a gene. For the CDR3, the DNA is TGTGCCAGCAGCTTAGCGCTAGCGGGAGGGCCCAGCTCCTACGAGCAGTACTTC. This sequence encodes CASSLALAGGPSSYEQYF.

A few counts support this clonotype. V and J are TRBV2 and TRBJ2-3, with D possibly being TRBD1 or TRBD2 (5 bases each). The CDR3 length is 13 residues. CDR1 and CDR2 from the germline V gene are SNHLY and FYNNEI. The V gene lost 7 bases and the J gene lost 1 base, with 9 bases spanning the gap. Here the CDR3 reads CASMRGGTDTQYF. The CDR3 bases are TGTGCCAGCATGAGGGGTGGCACAGATACGCAGTATTTT.

There are many counts of this clonotype. The chain recombines TRBV12-3 or TRBV12-4 with TRBJ2-5; no clear D. This CDR3 comprises 15 residues. Trimming stripped 5 bases from V and 0 bases from J, with 13 bases between. The CDR3 region is CASSPGRRYQETQYF. As DNA, the CDR3 is TGTGCCAGCAGTCCTGGACGGCGGTACCAAGAGACCCAGTACTTC.

This clonotype was detected only a few times. This chain connects TRBV5-5 to TRBJ2-7; TRBD1 matches 8 bases. CDR3 length: 15 amino acids. Germline-derived CDR1 and CDR2 are SGHKS and YYEKEE (reference sequence). J lost 3 bases, V lost 4 bases, and 9 bases had no gene match. CDR3 amino acids: CASSVGQGANYEQYF. Here the CDR3 DNA reads TGTGCCAGCAGCGTTGGACAGGGAGCTAACTACGAGCAGTACTTC.

This clonotype has only a few counts. V gene TRBV7-2 combines with J gene TRBJ2-1; possible D gene TRBD2, 5 bases. There are 15 residues in the CDR3. Germline loops: CDR1 SGHTA, CDR2 FQGNSA. V was pared by 4 bases and J by 0 bases, with 10 bases between. DNA for the CDR3: TGTGCCAGCAGCTCCTCGAGGGACTCCTACAATGAGCAGTTCTTC. Protein sequence: CASSSSRDSYNEQFF.

The chain recombines TRBV20-1 with TRBJ2-3, with TRBD2 identical over 9 bases. The CDR3 loop spans 16 amino acids. Germline CDR1 DFQATT, CDR2 SNEGSKA (reference sequence). V shed 4 bases, J shed 1 base, and the junction held 9 bases outside the gene matches. CDR3 DNA sequence: TGCAGTGCTACCCATTACCCTAGCGGGGGCACAGATACGCAGTATTTT. Its protein is CSATHYPSGGTDTQYF.

In this sample, this clonotype turned up a few times. V usage is TRBV20-1 and J usage is TRBJ1-1; D uncertain. Germline lookup yields CDR1 DFQATT and CDR2 SNEGSKA (reference sequence). V was pared by 0 bases and J by 4 bases, with 12 bases between. This CDR3 is built from 14 residues. This CDR3 is CSARDLVGGTEAFF. The CDR3 nucleotides are TGCAGTGCTAGAGATCTAGTTGGAGGCACTGAAGCTTTCTTT.

This clonotype occurred many times. This chain joins TRBV6-6 and TRBJ2-7, with D unclear. This CDR3 has 10 amino acids. Germline CDR1 and CDR2: MNHNY and SVGAGI (reference sequence). Trimming removed 2 bases from V and 6 bases from J, with 2 bases in between. CDR3 in amino acids: CASSYGEQYF. The CDR3 nucleotides read TGTGCCAGCAGTTACGGCGAGCAGTACTTC.

There are a few counts of this clonotype. The chain uses TRBV7-8 and TRBJ2-7; possibly TRBD1 for D (6 bases). Germline values: CDR1 SGHVS, CDR2 FQNEAQ. Trimming took off 4 bases at V and 7 bases at J, with 17 bases between the two ends. CDR3 size: 14 residues. The CDR3 region has the DNA TGTGCCAGCAGCTGGGGTGAGGGGGTCGGTGAGCAGTACTTC. Translation gives CASSWGEGVGEQYF.

The genes are TRBV3-1 and TRBJ2-3; D might be TRBD2 (7 bases). The germline V gene encodes CDR1 LGHDT and CDR2 YNNKEL (reference sequence). Trimming took off 4 bases at V and 2 bases at J, with 13 bases between the two ends. The CDR3 has 15 residues. As DNA, the CDR3 is TGTGCCAGCAGCCGCCGGGGGGCCCCCACAGATACGCAGTATTTT. Amino acid sequence: CASSRRGAPTDTQYF.

The genes are TRBV7-2 and TRBJ1-1, with a weak D call TRBD1 (5 bases). The CDR3 contains 15 residues. Trimming took off 5 bases at V and 4 bases at J, with 17 bases between the two ends. Germline V gives CDR1 SGHTA, CDR2 FQGNSA. CDR3 DNA sequence: TGTGCCAGCAGCCTTGAGTGGACCGGGGGCACTGAAGCTTTCTTT. This gives the protein CASSLEWTGGTEAFF.

A few counts support this clonotype. The chain couples TRBV7-9 to TRBJ2-7; a weak D match, TRBD2 (6 bases). V lost 0 bases and J 6 bases, leaving 12 bases between the germline ends. The CDR3 loop spans 14 amino acids. The germline gives CDR1 SEHNR, CDR2 FQNEAQ (reference sequence). CDR3 sequence reads: CASSLAEGFGEQYF. CDR3 coding DNA: TGTGCCAGCAGCTTAGCGGAGGGGTTCGGCGAGCAGTACTTC.

This clonotype came up a few times. The chain combines TRBV5-5 with TRBJ2-1, with a weak D call TRBD2 (7 bases). There are 15 residues in the CDR3. Germline CDR1 reads SGHKS; CDR2 reads YYEKEE (reference sequence). The germline V and J ends were trimmed by 4 bases and 2 bases, with 13 bases remaining between them. The CDR3 nucleotides read TGTGCCAGCAGCGCACAGGGAGGGGCCTACAATGAGCAGTTCTTC. Translating gives CASSAQGGAYNEQFF.

V gene TRBV4-2 combines with J gene TRBJ2-5, with a possible D match to TRBD1 (5 bases). The CDR3 runs 16 residues. Deletions cut 1 base from V and 1 base from J, with 13 bases between. Germline V gene lookup returns CDR1 LGHNA and CDR2 YNFKEQ. The CDR3 here is CASSQAPSRGQETQYF. Written as DNA, the CDR3 is TGTGCCAGCAGCCAAGCACCTTCAAGGGGCCAAGAGACCCAGTACTTC.

This clonotype was found many times. This chain's CDR3 is CAISDGGTDTQYF. The DNA for the CDR3 is TGTGCCATCAGTGATGGGGGGACAGATACGCAGTATTTT. The V gene is TRBV10-3, the J gene TRBJ2-3; D is possibly TRBD2 (6 bases). The length of the CDR3 is 13 residues. The germline V gene has CDR1 ENHRY and CDR2 SYGVKD. V gave up 3 bases and J gave up 3 bases, with 7 bases separating them.

This chain connects TRBV12-3 or TRBV12-4 to TRBJ2-3, with a weak D call TRBD2 (5 bases). This CDR3 contains 13 residues. Trimming stripped 7 bases from V and 1 base from J, with 9 bases between. In DNA form, the CDR3 reads TGTGCCAGCACCATTAGCGGCACAGATACGCAGTATTTT. As protein: CASTISGTDTQYF.

In nucleotides, the CDR3 is TGTGCCAGCAGTCGAACAGGGCAAGGGCCCTATGGCTACACCTTC. Its translation: CASSRTGQGPYGYTF. The chain couples TRBV6-6 to TRBJ1-2, with D possibly being TRBD1 (6 bases). The CDR3 runs 15 residues. Germline V CDR1 and CDR2: MNHNY, SVGAGI (reference sequence). V lost 5 bases and J 4 bases, leaving 17 bases between the germline ends.